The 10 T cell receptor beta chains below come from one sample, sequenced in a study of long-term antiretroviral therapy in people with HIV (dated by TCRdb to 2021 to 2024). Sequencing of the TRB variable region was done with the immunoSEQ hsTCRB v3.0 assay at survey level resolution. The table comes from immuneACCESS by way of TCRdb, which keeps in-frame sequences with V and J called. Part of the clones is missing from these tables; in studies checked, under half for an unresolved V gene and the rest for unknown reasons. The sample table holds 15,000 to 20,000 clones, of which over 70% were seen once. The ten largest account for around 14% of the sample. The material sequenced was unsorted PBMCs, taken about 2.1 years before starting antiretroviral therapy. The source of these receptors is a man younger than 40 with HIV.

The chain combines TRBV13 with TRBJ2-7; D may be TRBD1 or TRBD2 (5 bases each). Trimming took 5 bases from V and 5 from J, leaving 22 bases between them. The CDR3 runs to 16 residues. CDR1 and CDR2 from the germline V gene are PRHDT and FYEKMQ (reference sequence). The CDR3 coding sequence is TGTGCCAGCAGCACCAGGACCGGGACCGCTGGGAACGAGCAGTACTTC. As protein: CASSTRTGTAGNEQYF.

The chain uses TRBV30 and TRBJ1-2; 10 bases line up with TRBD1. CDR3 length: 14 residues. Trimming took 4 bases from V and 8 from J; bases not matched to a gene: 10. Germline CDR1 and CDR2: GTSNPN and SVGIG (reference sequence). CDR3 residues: CAWTEGQGPKGYTF. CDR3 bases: TGTGCCTGGACCGAGGGACAGGGGCCGAAGGGCTACACCTTC.

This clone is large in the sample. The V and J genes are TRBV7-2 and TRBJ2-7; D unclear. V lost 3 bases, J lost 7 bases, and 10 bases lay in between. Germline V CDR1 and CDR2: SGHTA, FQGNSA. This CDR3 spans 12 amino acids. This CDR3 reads CASSFGPQEQYF. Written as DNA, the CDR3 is TGTGCCAGCAGCTTCGGCCCCCAGGAGCAGTACTTC.

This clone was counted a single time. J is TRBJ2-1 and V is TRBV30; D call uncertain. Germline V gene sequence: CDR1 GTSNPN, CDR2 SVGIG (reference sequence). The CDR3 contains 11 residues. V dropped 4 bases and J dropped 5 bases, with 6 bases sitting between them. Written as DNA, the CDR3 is TGTGCCTGGACCGACAACAATGAGCAGTTCTTC. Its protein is CAWTDNNEQFF.

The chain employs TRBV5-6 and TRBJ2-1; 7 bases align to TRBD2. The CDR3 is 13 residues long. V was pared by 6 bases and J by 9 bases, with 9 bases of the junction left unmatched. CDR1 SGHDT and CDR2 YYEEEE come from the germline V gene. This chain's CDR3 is CASTVTSFSEQFF. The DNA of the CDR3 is TGTGCCAGCACCGTGACTAGCTTTTCTGAGCAGTTCTTC.

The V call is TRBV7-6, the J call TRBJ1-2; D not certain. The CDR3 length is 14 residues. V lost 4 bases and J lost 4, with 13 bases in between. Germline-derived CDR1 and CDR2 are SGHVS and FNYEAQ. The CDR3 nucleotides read TGTGCCAGCAGCTCCGGCGGGCAGACCTATGGCTACACCTTC. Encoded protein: CASSSGGQTYGYTF.

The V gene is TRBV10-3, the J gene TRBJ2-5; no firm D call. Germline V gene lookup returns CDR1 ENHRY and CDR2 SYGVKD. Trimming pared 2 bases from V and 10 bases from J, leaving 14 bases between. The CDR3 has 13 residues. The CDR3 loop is CAISETVPSDQYF. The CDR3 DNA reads TGTGCCATCAGTGAGACGGTCCCTTCGGACCAGTACTTC.

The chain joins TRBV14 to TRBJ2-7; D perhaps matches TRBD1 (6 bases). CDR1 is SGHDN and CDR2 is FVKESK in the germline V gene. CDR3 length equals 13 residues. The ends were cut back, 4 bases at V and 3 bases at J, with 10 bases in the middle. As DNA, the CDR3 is TGTGCCAGCAGCCCACAGGGTAGCTACGAGCAGTACTTC. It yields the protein CASSPQGSYEQYF.

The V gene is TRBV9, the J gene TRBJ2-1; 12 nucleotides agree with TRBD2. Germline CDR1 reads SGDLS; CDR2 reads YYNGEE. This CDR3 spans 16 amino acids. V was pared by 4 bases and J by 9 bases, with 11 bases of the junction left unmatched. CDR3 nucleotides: TGTGCCAGCAGCTTCTCTAGCGGGAGGGCCGGTAGTGAGCAGTTCTTC. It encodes CASSFSSGRAGSEQFF.

CDR3 loop: CAWSVRGSYNEQFF. CDR3 coding DNA: TGTGCCTGGAGTGTACGAGGCTCCTACAATGAGCAGTTCTTC. The chain joins TRBV30 to TRBJ2-1; D is ambiguous. Trimming cost V 0 bases and J 0 bases, with 6 bases left between them. The CDR3 loop spans 14 amino acids. Germline CDR1 and CDR2: GTSNPN and SVGIG (reference sequence).